These 26 T cell receptor beta chains were all obtained from the same sample, sequenced in a study of radiotherapy plus CTLA-4 blockade in lung cancer. Measured with immunoSEQ multiplex PCR; TCRdb has only the in-frame clones, and not every one. The repertoire holds about 110,000 clones, with about 83% as singletons. The input for sequencing was peripheral blood, taken from a patient treated with radiotherapy plus ipilimumab. The receptors shown here come from a human donor with non-small cell lung cancer that progressed on radiotherapy plus ipilimumab. Some clones in this sample may be carry-over from other donors' samples.

This chain links TRBV10-3 with TRBJ1-6; possible D gene TRBD1, 5 bases. Germline V gene sequence: CDR1 ENHRY, CDR2 SYGVKD. Between the trimmed V and J ends, which lost 6 bases and 0 bases, there was a span of 18 bases. CDR3 length equals 18 residues. The CDR3: CAISARDQGSSYNSPLHF. In DNA, the CDR3 is TGTGCCATCAGCGCCAGAGACCAGGGAAGCTCCTATAATTCACCCCTCCACTTT.

The chain has TRBV5-1 and TRBJ1-2, with D possibly TRBD1 on 5 matching bases. CDR1 is SGHRS, CDR2 YFSETQ, per germline. Trimming pared 0 bases from V and 4 bases from J, leaving 10 bases between. The CDR3 has 14 amino acids. CDR3 in amino acids: CASSLDSGSYGYTF. CDR3 sequence (DNA): TGCGCCAGCAGCTTGGACTCAGGGAGCTATGGCTACACCTTC.

V usage is TRBV18 and J usage is TRBJ2-4, with 7 bases matching TRBD1. Germline CDR1 reads KGHSH; CDR2 reads LQKENI. This CDR3 has 15 amino acids. J lost 3 bases, V lost 3 bases, and 5 bases had no gene match. This chain's CDR3 is CASSPTGNHKNIQYF. Written as DNA, the CDR3 is TGTGCCAGCTCACCGACAGGGAATCACAAAAACATTCAGTACTTC.

This clone showed up just a few times. The chain joins TRBV4-1 to TRBJ2-1; 7 nucleotides match TRBD2. Germline CDR1 MGHRA, CDR2 YSYEKL. There are 15 residues in the CDR3. The V and J ends lost 0 bases and 6 bases, in that order; junction bases with no gene match: 5. The CDR3 bases are TGCGCCAGCAGCCAAGATTGGCGGGGGAGCAATGAGCAGTTCTTC. Its translation: CASSQDWRGSNEQFF.

The chain is built from TRBV18 and TRBJ2-4; D remains unclear. Trimming stripped 3 bases from V and 1 base from J, with 13 bases between. The CDR3 totals 16 residues. Germline CDR1 and CDR2: KGHSH and LQKENI. The CDR3 loop is CASSPVLTWAKNIQYF. CDR3 sequence (DNA): TGTGCCAGCTCACCCGTCTTAACCTGGGCCAAAAACATTCAGTACTTC.

V gene TRBV19 combines with J gene TRBJ1-2; D not certain. V lost 7 bases and J 4 bases, leaving 16 bases between the germline ends. This CDR3 has 14 residues. Germline V CDR1 and CDR2: LNHDA, SQIVND (reference sequence). The CDR3 DNA is TGTGCCAGTAATGACGGGCAGCTACTCTATGGCTACACCTTC. Its translation is CASNDGQLLYGYTF.

This chain links TRBV10-3 with TRBJ1-1, with a possible D match to TRBD1 (6 bases). The V end was cut by 10 bases, the J end by 1 base, with 13 bases between. From germline, CDR1 is ENHRY and CDR2 SYGVKD. This CDR3 contains 13 residues. This CDR3 is CATKSGANTEAFF. The CDR3 DNA is TGTGCCACCAAGTCAGGGGCGAACACTGAAGCTTTCTTT.

This clone showed up just a few times. This chain links TRBV2 with TRBJ1-5, with a tentative D call TRBD1 (6 bases). This CDR3 region has 14 residues. V lost 7 bases and J lost 2, with 12 bases in between. Germline V lookup: CDR1 SNHLY, CDR2 FYNNEI. CDR3 protein: CASKQGEGNQPQHF. CDR3 DNA: TGTGCCAGCAAACAGGGAGAAGGCAATCAGCCCCAGCATTTT.

This clone was counted a single time. CDR3 DNA: TGTGCCAGCAGTGAAGGCCAGATCTACACCTTC. Translating it yields CASSEGQIYTF. V is TRBV2 and J is TRBJ1-2; unclear D gene. The CDR3 runs to 11 residues. V lost 1 base and J lost 10, with 7 bases in between. The V gene's germline CDR1 is SNHLY and CDR2 FYNNEI.

V is TRBV7-9 and J is TRBJ1-2; D possibly corresponds to TRBD1 (5 bases). Germline-derived CDR1 and CDR2 are SEHNR and FQNEAQ (reference sequence). This CDR3 comprises 12 residues. Trimming removed 2 bases from V and 13 bases from J, with 14 bases in between. The CDR3 spells CASSLRQPTITF. The CDR3 nucleotides read TGTGCCAGCAGCTTACGACAGCCGACTATCACCTTC.

J is TRBJ2-3 and V is TRBV19; 7 bases are shared with TRBD1. The CDR3 is 15 residues long. Germline-derived CDR1 and CDR2 are LNHDA and SQIVND (reference sequence). V dropped 7 bases and J dropped 4; count of bases not matched to a gene: 11. CDR3 protein: CASNPTGNIADTQYF. CDR3 DNA sequence: TGTGCCAGTAATCCGACAGGGAATATCGCAGATACGCAGTATTTT.

The rearrangement joins TRBV5-1 to TRBJ1-2, with D maybe TRBD1 (6 bases). V was clipped by 2 bases and J by 4 bases, with 21 bases between them. The CDR3 extends over 17 amino acids. Germline CDR1 is SGHRS and CDR2 is YFSETQ. The CDR3 reads CASSFRTGNGVVYGYTF. The CDR3 DNA reads TGCGCCAGCAGCTTCCGCACAGGGAATGGCGTAGTCTATGGCTACACCTTC. Filled out from reference TRBV5-1 and TRBJ1-2, the complete variable domain reads KAGVTQTPRYLIKTRGQQVTLSCSPISGHRSVSWYQQTPGQGLQFLFEYFSETQRNKGNFPGRFSGRQFSNSRSEMNVSTLELGDSALYLCASSFRTGNGVVYGYTFGSGTRLTVV.

The J gene is TRBJ1-3, the V gene TRBV7-9, with D tentatively TRBD1 (5 bases). Trimming left V 1 base short and J 3 bases short, with 16 bases between. Germline V CDR1 and CDR2: SEHNR, FQNEAQ (reference sequence). This CDR3 region has 17 residues. CDR3 nucleotide sequence: TGTGCCAGCAGCTTAGGGGCAGGGAATCGTTTTGGAAACACCATATATTTT. Its protein product is CASSLGAGNRFGNTIYF.

As DNA, the CDR3 is TGTGCCAGCAGAAGGTTGGATAATGAAAAACTGTTTTTT. Translated, it gives CASRRLDNEKLFF. The V and J genes are TRBV9 and TRBJ1-4, with no clear D. The V gene lost 5 bases and the J gene lost 4 bases, with 9 bases spanning the gap. This CDR3 spans 13 amino acids. CDR1 SGDLS and CDR2 YYNGEE come from the germline V gene.

This chain links TRBV11-2 with TRBJ2-7; 10 nucleotides match TRBD1. Germline CDR1 and CDR2: SGHAT and FQNNGV. Trimming cost V 4 bases and J 4 bases; bases outside gene matches: 7. This CDR3 has 15 residues. In nucleotides, the CDR3 is TGTGCCAGCAGCTGGGGACAGGGGAATTTGTACGAGCAGTACTTC. Translated: CASSWGQGNLYEQYF.

This chain links TRBV9 with TRBJ1-1; D is uncertain. The CDR3 length is 15 residues. V was pared by 0 bases and J by 0 bases, with 9 bases between. The germline gives CDR1 SGDLS, CDR2 YYNGEE. The CDR3 coding sequence is TGTGCCAGCAGCGTAGAACCAGCTATGAACACTGAAGCTTTCTTT. Encoded protein: CASSVEPAMNTEAFF.

The V and J genes are TRBV5-1 and TRBJ2-1; no reliable D call. The V end was cut by 0 bases, the J end by 6 bases, with 7 bases between. The CDR3 is 13 amino acids. Germline values: CDR1 SGHRS, CDR2 YFSETQ. Here the CDR3 DNA reads TGCGCCAGCAGCTTGGTTAGGTTCAATGAGCAGTTCTTC. It is translated as CASSLVRFNEQFF.

V gene TRBV5-1 combines with J gene TRBJ1-5; D is perhaps TRBD1 (5 bases). CDR1 is SGHRS, CDR2 YFSETQ, per germline. The CDR3 length is 16 residues. Trimming removed 3 bases from V and 0 bases from J, with 13 bases in between. CDR3 residues: CASSWGRIYSNQPQHF. In DNA, the CDR3 is TGCGCCAGCAGCTGGGGACGGATTTATAGCAATCAGCCCCAGCATTTT.

The genes are TRBV9 and TRBJ1-3; 10 bases fit TRBD1. In germline, CDR1 is SGDLS, CDR2 YYNGEE. Trimming cost V 4 bases and J 0 bases; bases outside gene matches: 7. There are 17 residues in the CDR3. CDR3 in amino acids: CASSIRDRGFSGNTIYF. The CDR3 coding sequence is TGTGCCAGCAGCATTCGGGACAGGGGCTTCTCTGGAAACACCATATATTTT.

The chain links TRBV7-2 to TRBJ1-4; D call uncertain. CDR1 and CDR2 (germline): SGHTA, FQGNSA. Trimming took off 5 bases at V and 8 bases at J, with 18 bases between the two ends. CDR3 length: 15 amino acids. CDR3 DNA sequence: TGTGCCAGCAGCCTCGGACCGGGCCGATCAGAAAAACTGTTTTTT. This sequence encodes CASSLGPGRSEKLFF.

This sequence joins TRBV28 and TRBJ1-5; no reliable D call. Germline CDR1 MDHEN, CDR2 SYDVKM. The V end was cut by 6 bases, the J end by 5 bases, with 11 bases between. This CDR3 is built from 13 residues. This CDR3 is CASRQGSDQPQHF. CDR3 coding DNA: TGTGCCAGCAGGCAAGGGTCTGATCAGCCCCAGCATTTT. Full variable domain (outside the CDR3, taken from reference TRBV28 and TRBJ1-5): DVKVTQSSRYLVKRTGEKVFLECVQDMDHENMFWYRQDPGLGLRLIYFSYDVKMKEKGDIPEGYSVSREKKERFSLILESASTNQTSMYLCASRQGSDQPQHFGDGTRLSIL.

This clone was seen at least ten times. The chain recombines TRBV5-1 with TRBJ2-3, with 9 bases that match TRBD2. J gave up 2 bases and V 5 bases, and 12 bases lay outside the gene matches. This CDR3 comprises 17 residues. Looked up from germline, CDR1 is SGHRS and CDR2 is YFSETQ. CDR3 nucleotides: TGCGCCAGCAGAGGCGGGGGGGCAACGCAGTACACAGATACGCAGTATTTT. Translated: CASRGGGATQYTDTQYF.

This rearrangement joins TRBV6-6 to TRBJ1-2; D remains ambiguous. V was cut by 6 bases and J by 2 bases, with 7 bases left in between. The CDR3 contains 12 residues. Germline V gene sequence: CDR1 MNHNY, CDR2 SVGAGI (reference sequence). The chain's CDR3 is CASSLSNYGYTF. CDR3 DNA sequence: TGTGCCAGCAGCCTATCCAACTATGGCTACACCTTC.

A remark on this clone: The sample has other DNA sequences that encode this CDR3 too. The chain has TRBV5-1 and TRBJ1-1; 7 bases line up with TRBD1. The germline V gene has CDR1 SGHRS and CDR2 YFSETQ. This CDR3 has 14 residues. J was trimmed by 1 base and V by 4 bases; bases with no gene match: 4. The CDR3 sequence is CASSLGQPNTEAFF. The CDR3 DNA is TGCGCCAGCAGCCTGGGACAGCCGAACACTGAAGCTTTCTTT.

The rearrangement joins TRBV5-1 to TRBJ1-1, with D uncertain. This CDR3 has 14 amino acids. V was clipped by 0 bases and J by 1 base, with 7 bases between them. Looked up from germline, CDR1 is SGHRS and CDR2 is YFSETQ. The CDR3 region is CASSLVPRNTEAFF. The CDR3, as DNA: TGCGCCAGCAGCTTGGTCCCGAGGAACACTGAAGCTTTCTTT.

The rearrangement uses TRBV4-3 and TRBJ2-7; TRBD2 is a possible D gene (6 bases). Germline loops: CDR1 LGHNA, CDR2 YSLEER. The CDR3 has 14 amino acids. Trimming removed 1 base at V and 2 bases at J, with 9 bases between. The CDR3 bases are TGCGCCAGCAGCCAAGTCGCGGGACCCTACGAGCAGTACTTC. It codes for CASSQVAGPYEQYF.